These 32 T cell receptor beta chains share one sample of origin, sequenced in a study of blood T cell repertoires in COVID-19. The method was immunoSEQ multiplex PCR; TCRdb's version includes in-frame clones alone and lacks a portion of them. The sample holds approximately 120,000 clones, around 86% seen once. Sequencing was performed on peripheral blood. The source is a human donor in a cohort sampled during active COVID-19.

The V call is TRBV7-3, the J call TRBJ1-1; TRBD1 aligns across 7 bases. This CDR3 is 15 amino acids long. Germline lookup yields CDR1 SGHTA and CDR2 FQGTGA. The ends lost 0 bases at V and 8 bases at J; junction bases unmatched: 9. CDR3 protein: CASSLTSGQFDEAFF. CDR3 sequence (DNA): TGTGCCAGCAGCTTAACGTCGGGACAGTTCGACGAAGCTTTCTTT.

The table lists this clone with a few counts. The chain carries TRBV27 and TRBJ1-2, with 9 bases that match TRBD1. The CDR3 covers 17 residues. Trimming took 5 bases from V and 4 from J; bases not matched to a gene: 14. CDR1 is MNHEY, CDR2 SMNVEV, per germline (reference sequence). The CDR3 DNA reads TGTGCCAGCAGTCTATACCGGGACAGGGTAGAGGGCTATGGCTACACCTTC. Translating gives CASSLYRDRVEGYGYTF.

The chain combines TRBV18 with TRBJ1-1; 8 bases line up with TRBD1. The CDR3 runs to 14 residues. Germline V CDR1 and CDR2: KGHSH, LQKENI. Trimming cost V 4 bases and J 7 bases; bases outside gene matches: 8. CDR3 coding DNA: TGTGCCAGCTCACAAACCTCTACAGGGGGTGAAGCTTTCTTT. This codes for CASSQTSTGGEAFF. The full variable domain, in which reference TRBV18 and TRBJ1-1 provide the parts outside the CDR3, is NAGVMQNPRHLVRRRGQEARLRCSPMKGHSHVYWYRQLPEEGLKFMVYLQKENIIDESGMPKERFSAEFPKEGPSILRIQQVVRGDSAAYFCASSQTSTGGEAFFGQGTRLTVV.

The chain links TRBV12-5 to TRBJ1-1, with no clear D. CDR1 and CDR2 from the germline V gene are LGHNT and FRNRAP. The V end was cut by 0 bases, the J end by 0 bases, with 14 bases between. The CDR3 is made up of 17 amino acids. CDR3: CASGLVLRRAMNTEAFF. In DNA, the CDR3 is TGTGCTAGTGGTTTGGTACTGAGGAGGGCTATGAACACTGAAGCTTTCTTT. Based on the CDR3 plus reference TRBV12-5 and TRBJ1-1, the full variable domain is DARVTQTPRHKVTEMGQEVTMRCQPILGHNTVFWYRQTMMQGLELLAYFRNRAPLDDSGMPKDRFSAEMPDATLATLKIQPSEPRDSAVYFCASGLVLRRAMNTEAFFGQGTRLTVV.

The rearrangement links TRBV5-6 to TRBJ2-7, with 11 bases that match TRBD2. With 2 bases clipped from V and 2 bases from J, the junction kept 3 bases outside the gene matches. The V gene's germline CDR1 is SGHDT and CDR2 YYEEEE. This CDR3 contains 15 residues. The CDR3 DNA is TGTGCCAGCAGCTTTAGCGGGAGGGCTACCTACGAGCAGTACTTC. This gives the protein CASSFSGRATYEQYF.

This clone came up a few times. This chain joins TRBV6-2 or TRBV6-3 and TRBJ1-5; D gene unclear. V lost 0 bases, J lost 6 bases, and 9 bases lay in between. The CDR3 has 14 amino acids. Germline CDR1 and CDR2: MNHEY and SVGEGT. The CDR3 nucleotides read TGTGCCAGCAGTTACTCCTTGGGCCGTCAGCCCCAGCATTTT. Residues: CASSYSLGRQPQHF.

This clone is a singleton in its sample. The chain recombines TRBV27 with TRBJ1-5, with a possible D match to TRBD1 (6 bases). The V end was cut by 5 bases, the J end by 0 bases, with 17 bases between. Germline V CDR1 and CDR2: MNHEY, SMNVEV (reference sequence). The CDR3 has 17 residues. For the CDR3, the DNA is TGTGCCAGCAGTCTAACCGGGACAACTTATAGCAATCAGCCCCAGCATTTT. Protein product: CASSLTGTTYSNQPQHF.

V and J are TRBV30 and TRBJ1-5; no reliable D call. V lost 1 base to trimming and J lost 5 bases, with 9 bases between them. From germline, CDR1 is GTSNPN and CDR2 SVGIG (reference sequence). There are 13 residues in the CDR3. The CDR3 DNA reads as TGTGCCTGGAGTGGCCAGGTCTATCAGCCCCAGCATTTT. Its protein product is CAWSGQVYQPQHF.

The chain couples TRBV20-1 to TRBJ2-1, with 12 positions matching TRBD2. Trimming removed 3 bases from V and 7 bases from J; junction bases left unmatched: 7. Germline loops: CDR1 DFQATT, CDR2 SNEGSKA (reference sequence). The CDR3 consists of 15 residues. CDR3 loop: CSASLLAGGRNEQFF. The CDR3 nucleotides are TGCAGTGCTAGTCTCCTAGCGGGAGGGCGGAATGAGCAGTTCTTC.

This rearrangement joins TRBV6-5 to TRBJ1-6, with D maybe TRBD1 (6 bases). Germline V gives CDR1 MNHEY, CDR2 SVGAGI. V lost 7 bases to trimming and J lost 7 bases, with 17 bases between them. This CDR3 contains 15 residues. DNA for the CDR3: TGTGCCAGCAATCTAAGACGGGACATGAATTCACCCCTCCACTTT. Its protein is CASNLRRDMNSPLHF.

The rearrangement joins TRBV6-5 to TRBJ2-7; the D is unclear. The V and J ends lost 8 bases and 6 bases respectively, with 20 bases between them. Per the germline V gene, CDR1 is MNHEY and CDR2 is SVGAGI. CDR3 length: 14 amino acids. For the CDR3, the DNA is TGTGCCAGCGCTCCCAGCCGGCTAGTCCCCGAGCAGTACTTC. Encoded protein: CASAPSRLVPEQYF.

V gene TRBV18 combines with J gene TRBJ2-7, with 7 bases identical to TRBD1. The CDR3 has 13 amino acids. The trim removed 4 bases at V and 2 bases at J, leaving 2 bases unmatched. Germline lookup yields CDR1 KGHSH and CDR2 LQKENI. The DNA for the CDR3 is TGTGCCAGCTCACAGGGGGCGGCCTACGAGCAGTACTTC. The encoded protein is CASSQGAAYEQYF.

This chain connects TRBV7-3 to TRBJ2-1, with 9 bases fitting TRBD2. Germline CDR1 and CDR2: SGHTA and FQGTGA. V trimming: 0 bases; J trimming: 6 bases; junction bases outside the gene matches: 6. The CDR3 length is 16 residues. CDR3 bases: TGTGCCAGCAGCTTAACGGGTATAGCGGGGGTCAATGAGCAGTTCTTC. Translation gives CASSLTGIAGVNEQFF.

Here the CDR3 DNA reads TGTGCCACCAGCGATCCAGGATACTATGGCTACACCTTC. It codes for CATSDPGYYGYTF. V usage is TRBV15 and J usage is TRBJ1-2; D unresolved. The V end was cut by 5 bases, the J end by 3 bases, with 10 bases between. This CDR3 region has 13 residues. Germline assignment: CDR1 LNHNV and CDR2 YYDKDF (reference sequence).

The gene calls are TRBV5-4 and TRBJ2-1; TRBD2 matches 8 bases. CDR3 length: 16 amino acids. J was trimmed by 4 bases and V by 0 bases; bases with no gene match: 6. In germline, CDR1 is SGHNT, CDR2 YYREEE (reference sequence). CDR3 loop: CASSLAGTRVYNEQFF. The CDR3 DNA reads as TGTGCCAGCAGCTTGGCCGGGACTAGAGTTTACAATGAGCAGTTCTTC.

This clone was found once. The chain joins TRBV9 to TRBJ2-7; TRBD2 matches 13 bases. CDR3 length equals 19 residues. Germline trimming cut 4 bases from V and 5 bases from J; bases unmatched to any gene: 18. In germline, CDR1 is SGDLS, CDR2 YYNGEE. The CDR3 bases are TGTGCCAGCAGCACTCACACCGGGACTAGCGGGACCCCAGCGGACGAGCAGTACTTC. Protein sequence: CASSTHTGTSGTPADEQYF.

The chain combines TRBV9 with TRBJ2-1; TRBD2 matches 14 bases. The germline gives CDR1 SGDLS, CDR2 YYNGEE. This CDR3 spans 18 amino acids. The ends lost 3 bases at V and 5 bases at J; junction bases unmatched: 10. The CDR3 loop is CASSARLAGGTKHNEQFF. DNA for the CDR3: TGTGCCAGCAGCGCGAGACTAGCGGGAGGGACAAAACACAATGAGCAGTTCTTC. The whole variable domain, remainder taken from reference TRBV9 and TRBJ2-1, is DSGVTQTPKHLITATGQRVTLRCSPRSGDLSVYWYQQSLDQGLQFLIQYYNGEERAKGNILERFSAQQFPDLHSELNLSSLELGDSALYFCASSARLAGGTKHNEQFFGPGTRLTVL.

The J gene is TRBJ1-4, the V gene TRBV19; TRBD1 agrees at 9 bases. Looked up from germline, CDR1 is LNHDA and CDR2 is SQIVND (reference sequence). The J segment lost 0 bases and the V segment lost 6 bases, leaving 5 bases of the junction unmatched. The CDR3 extends over 16 amino acids. The CDR3 bases are TGTGCCAGTAGGGGGACAGGGAGAACAACTAATGAAAAACTGTTTTTT. Its protein product is CASRGTGRTTNEKLFF. The entire variable domain, with the rest obtained from reference TRBV19 and TRBJ1-4, is as follows: DGGITQSPKYLFRKEGQNVTLSCEQNLNHDAMYWYRQDPGQGLRLIYYSQIVNDFQKGDIAEGYSVSREKKESFPLTVTSAQKNPTAFYLCASRGTGRTTNEKLFFGSGTQLSVL.

V usage is TRBV10-2 and J usage is TRBJ1-5; TRBD1 is a possible D gene (6 bases). V lost 3 bases and J lost 1, with 10 bases in between. Looked up from germline, CDR1 is WSHSY and CDR2 is SAAADI. CDR3 length: 15 amino acids. The CDR3 DNA follows: TGCGCCAGCAGTGAACAGGGCGGGAGCAATCAGCCCCAGCATTTT. Its translation is CASSEQGGSNQPQHF.

The chain uses TRBV7-6 and TRBJ2-1; D is unresolved. The CDR3 loop spans 13 amino acids. Germline lookup yields CDR1 SGHVS and CDR2 FNYEAQ. Between the trimmed V and J ends, which lost 0 bases and 10 bases, there was a span of 10 bases. The CDR3 DNA reads as TGTGCCAGCAGCTTAGCGGCAGTCACCGAGCAGTTCTTC. Translating it yields CASSLAAVTEQFF.

This clone was seen only once. Other DNA sequences in this specimen translate into the identical CDR3. The rearrangement joins TRBV18 to TRBJ1-5; D is possibly TRBD1 (5 bases). The germline V gene encodes CDR1 KGHSH and CDR2 LQKENI. The CDR3 is 15 residues long. Deletions cut 6 bases from V and 3 bases from J, with 15 bases between. CDR3: CASSPGGGLNQPQHF. The DNA of the CDR3 is TGTGCCAGCTCGCCTGGGGGGGGACTCAATCAGCCCCAGCATTTT.

V gene TRBV5-1 combines with J gene TRBJ2-7; weak D call: TRBD2 (6 bases). With 0 bases removed from V and 0 bases from J, the gap between germline ends came to 10 bases. The CDR3 covers 15 residues. Looked up from germline, CDR1 is SGHRS and CDR2 is YFSETQ. CDR3 DNA: TGCGCCAGCAGCTTGGCCCTGGGAGGCTCCTACGAGCAGTACTTC. Its translation is CASSLALGGSYEQYF.

The V and J genes are TRBV5-1 and TRBJ1-1; a weak D match, TRBD1 (5 bases). The germline V gene has CDR1 SGHRS and CDR2 YFSETQ. The CDR3 is made up of 15 amino acids. V lost 1 base to trimming and J lost 5 bases, with 15 bases between them. The CDR3 bases are TGCGCCAGCAGCTTGTATGCGGGGACGTGGACTGAAGCTTTCTTT. This encodes CASSLYAGTWTEAFF.

The table lists this clone with a few counts. The chain employs TRBV18 and TRBJ2-3; TRBD2 aligns across 8 bases. CDR1 and CDR2 from the germline V gene are KGHSH and LQKENI. Trimming at V came to 2 bases and at J to 2 bases, leaving 3 bases not matched to a gene. The CDR3 sequence is 15 residues long. The CDR3 sequence: CASSPSSGDTDTQYF. The CDR3 bases are TGTGCCAGCTCACCAAGTAGCGGGGACACAGATACGCAGTATTTT.

The chain recombines TRBV5-4 with TRBJ2-3, with D possibly matching TRBD2 (6 bases). This CDR3 comprises 16 residues. CDR1 and CDR2 from the germline V gene are SGHNT and YYREEE (reference sequence). Trimming cost V 3 bases and J 0 bases, with 14 bases left between them. CDR3 sequence (DNA): TGTGCCAGCAGCTCAGGACTACGGGAAAGCACAGATACGCAGTATTTT. Its translation: CASSSGLRESTDTQYF.

This clone occurred once. The chain has TRBV4-1 and TRBJ2-1; TRBD2 matches 15 bases. The CDR3 covers 19 residues. Germline CDR1 is MGHRA and CDR2 is YSYEKL. With 3 bases clipped from V and 6 bases from J, the junction kept 12 bases outside the gene matches. CDR3 residues: CASSHDTSGTSGRRNEQFF. CDR3 coding DNA: TGCGCCAGCAGCCATGATACTTCCGGGACTAGCGGGAGGCGCAATGAGCAGTTCTTC.

The chain links TRBV2 to TRBJ2-3, with unresolved D. Between the trimmed V and J ends, which lost 4 bases and 2 bases, there was a span of 4 bases. There are 12 residues in the CDR3. CDR1 is SNHLY and CDR2 is FYNNEI in the germline V gene. The CDR3 sequence is CASSGLTDTQYF. CDR3 in DNA: TGTGCCAGCAGTGGACTCACAGATACGCAGTATTTT.

V usage is TRBV6-2 or TRBV6-3 and J usage is TRBJ2-7, with D possibly TRBD2 on 6 matching bases. Trimming took 0 bases from V and 3 from J, leaving 18 bases between them. There are 17 residues in the CDR3. CDR1 and CDR2 (germline): MNHEY, SVGEGT. CDR3 protein: CASSYSKVTGAVYEQYF. CDR3 nucleotides: TGTGCCAGCAGTTACTCGAAAGTTACGGGAGCAGTCTACGAGCAGTACTTC.

The chain joins TRBV6-5 to TRBJ2-5; tentative D call: TRBD2 (6 bases). Looked up from germline, CDR1 is MNHEY and CDR2 is SVGAGI. The CDR3 sequence is 14 residues long. Trimming pared 6 bases from V and 2 bases from J, leaving 13 bases between. CDR3 coding DNA: TGTGCCAGCAGGGGGGGTAACGGGCAAGAGACCCAGTACTTC. This codes for CASRGGNGQETQYF.

This clone was found a few times. The V and J genes are TRBV5-5 and TRBJ2-7; D remains unclear. From germline, CDR1 is SGHKS and CDR2 YYEKEE (reference sequence). The CDR3 runs 14 residues. V was pared by 0 bases and J by 4 bases, with 11 bases between. Here the CDR3 reads CASSLDDILYEQYF. The CDR3 DNA sequence: TGTGCCAGCAGCTTGGATGACATTCTTTACGAGCAGTACTTC.

DNA for the CDR3: TGTGCCAGCTCCCCCATGACAGGGGGGAACACTGAAGCTTTCTTT. It yields the protein CASSPMTGGNTEAFF. The chain links TRBV18 to TRBJ1-1; 9 bases are a match to TRBD1. J lost 1 base, V lost 6 bases, and 6 bases had no gene match. This CDR3 spans 15 amino acids. Germline loops: CDR1 KGHSH, CDR2 LQKENI. The full variable domain, rest sourced from reference TRBV18 and TRBJ1-1, is NAGVMQNPRHLVRRRGQEARLRCSPMKGHSHVYWYRQLPEEGLKFMVYLQKENIIDESGMPKERFSAEFPKEGPSILRIQQVVRGDSAAYFCASSPMTGGNTEAFFGQGTRLTVV.

The genes are TRBV28 and TRBJ2-7; 9 nucleotides match TRBD1. This CDR3 has 17 residues. Germline trimming cut 7 bases from V and 0 bases from J; bases unmatched to any gene: 13. The germline V gene encodes CDR1 MDHEN and CDR2 SYDVKM. CDR3 DNA: TGTGCCAGCAAGATCCGGACAGGGGTCGGTTACTCCTACGAGCAGTACTTC. It yields the protein CASKIRTGVGYSYEQYF. Full variable domain (remainder filled in from reference TRBV28 and TRBJ2-7): DVKVTQSSRYLVKRTGEKVFLECVQDMDHENMFWYRQDPGLGLRLIYFSYDVKMKEKGDIPEGYSVSREKKERFSLILESASTNQTSMYLCASKIRTGVGYSYEQYFGPGTRLTVT.